This T cell receptor beta chain was found in a study of blood T cell repertoires in COVID-19. Study summary: COVID-19 samples collected from the United States, Italy and Spain covered acute and convalescent phases. In each case, the material was cDNA or gDNA derived from T cells, B-cell-depleted T cells, or PBMCs.

Original processing methods: Cell counts per sample came from amplifying reference gene primers. Profiling relied on immunoSEQ multiplex PCR, and the TCRdb table lists in-frame clones only, not all of them. V, J and clone size reflect that table, while D and trimming were determined from the DNA. The sample has approximately 300,000 clones; around four fifths are singletons. With regard to this clone: This sample also contains other DNA sequences that code for the same CDR3.

This TCR was recovered from a woman in her forties or fifties with active or convalescent COVID-19. Specimen: peripheral blood.

The CDR3 nucleotides are TGCGCCAGCAGCTTGGCCAGGAACACCGGGGAGCTGTTTTTT. The encoded protein is CASSLARNTGELFF. The chain recombines TRBV5-1 with TRBJ2-2; D not certain. V gave up 0 bases and J gave up 1 base, with 4 bases separating them. Germline lookup yields CDR1 SGHRS and CDR2 YFSETQ. This CDR3 region has 14 residues. Using reference TRBV5-1 and TRBJ2-2 for the parts outside the CDR3, the full variable domain is KAGVTQTPRYLIKTRGQQVTLSCSPISGHRSVSWYQQTPGQGLQFLFEYFSETQRNKGNFPGRFSGRQFSNSRSEMNVSTLELGDSALYLCASSLARNTGELFFGEGSRLTVL.